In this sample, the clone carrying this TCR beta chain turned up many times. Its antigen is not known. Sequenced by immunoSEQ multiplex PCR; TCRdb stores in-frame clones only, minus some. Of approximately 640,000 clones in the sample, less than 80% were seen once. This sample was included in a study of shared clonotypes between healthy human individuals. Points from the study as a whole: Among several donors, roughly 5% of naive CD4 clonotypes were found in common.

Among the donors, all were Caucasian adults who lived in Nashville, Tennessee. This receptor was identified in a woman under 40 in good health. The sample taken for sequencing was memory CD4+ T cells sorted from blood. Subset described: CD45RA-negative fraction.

CDR3 sequence: CASSSKRLAGAHEQYF. DNA of the CDR3: TGTGCCAGCAGCTCTAAAAGACTAGCGGGAGCCCACGAGCAGTACTTC. The chain couples TRBV13 to TRBJ2-7; TRBD2 matches 12 bases. V lost 4 bases and J lost 5; bases outside the gene matches: 9. This CDR3 has 16 amino acids. Germline V gene data show CDR1 as PRHDT and CDR2 as FYEKMQ (reference sequence).